This record concerns one TCR beta chain sequence. The sample belongs to a study of blood T cell repertoires in COVID-19. CDR3 size: 19 residues. With 5 bases clipped from V and 0 bases from J, the junction kept 11 bases outside the gene matches. Per the germline V gene, CDR1 is LNHDA and CDR2 is SQIVND (reference sequence). In the original analysis: Cell counts per sample came from amplifying reference gene primers. Sequencing was performed with immunoSEQ multiplex PCR; in TCRdb, only in-frame clones are kept and a portion is missing. Clone size and V and J calls were adopted from that table, with D and trimming inferred from the DNA. The table records 200,000 or so clones, just under 85% of them present only once.

This chain links TRBV19 with TRBJ2-3; 13 bases line up with TRBD2. The origin of this receptor is a human donor with acute or convalescent COVID-19. The donor label of this sample is uncertain. The sequencing sample was made of peripheral blood. In DNA, the CDR3 is TGTGCCAGTAGTCTACGGACTAGCGGGAGTCTTTCTAGCACAGATACGCAGTATTTT. It yields the protein CASSLRTSGSLSSTDTQYF. The full variable domain, with the rest looked up from reference TRBV19 and TRBJ2-3, is DGGITQSPKYLFRKEGQNVTLSCEQNLNHDAMYWYRQDPGQGLRLIYYSQIVNDFQKGDIAEGYSVSREKKESFPLTVTSAQKNPTAFYLCASSLRTSGSLSSTDTQYFGPGTRLTVL.